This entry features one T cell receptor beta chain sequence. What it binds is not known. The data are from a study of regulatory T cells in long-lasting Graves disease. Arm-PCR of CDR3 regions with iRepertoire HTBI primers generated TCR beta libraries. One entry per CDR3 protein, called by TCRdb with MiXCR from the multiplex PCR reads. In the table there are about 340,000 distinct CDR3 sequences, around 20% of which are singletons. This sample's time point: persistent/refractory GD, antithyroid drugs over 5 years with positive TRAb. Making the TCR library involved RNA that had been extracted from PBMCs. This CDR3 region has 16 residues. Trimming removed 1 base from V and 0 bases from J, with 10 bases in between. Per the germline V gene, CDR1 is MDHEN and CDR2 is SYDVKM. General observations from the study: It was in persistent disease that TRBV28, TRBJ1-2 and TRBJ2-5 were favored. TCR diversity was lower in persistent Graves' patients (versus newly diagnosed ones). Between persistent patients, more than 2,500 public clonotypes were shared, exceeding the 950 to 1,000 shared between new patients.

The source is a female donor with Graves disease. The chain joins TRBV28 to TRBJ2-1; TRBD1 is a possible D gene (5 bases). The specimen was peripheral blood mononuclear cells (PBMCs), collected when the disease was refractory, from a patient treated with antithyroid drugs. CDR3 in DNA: TGTGCCAGCAGTTTATTGGGTAGGGGCTCCTACAATGAGCAGTTCTTC. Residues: CASSLLGRGSYNEQFF.